Sequencing of this T cell receptor beta chain was carried out in a study of post-analysis software for immune sequencing data. Study details: The study covered relapsing-remitting, secondary progressive and progressive-relapsing courses of multiple sclerosis. Study observations and caveats: Under F measure analysis, samples from one preparation batch co-clustered strongly. Included in a set of about five TRBV segments more frequent in patients than controls were TRBV5-6, TRBV5-1 and TRBV20-1.

With regard to this clonotype: Its antigen is still unknown.

The CDR3 is 14 amino acids. Looked up from germline, CDR1 is SGHDT and CDR2 is YYEEEE. cDNA libraries of TCR beta carried unique molecular identifiers. TCRdb called the PCR reads again in MiXCR, with one record for every CDR3 protein. Of hundreds of thousands of distinct CDR3 sequences in the sample, roughly 58% were seen once. The chain recombines TRBV5-6 with TRBJ2-4; 10 nucleotides align to TRBD1. The J call may be faulty, since TRBJ2-7 better matches the DNA end. The sequenced sample consisted of blood. This TCR came from a girl under 18 with multiple sclerosis. CDR3 sequence (DNA): TGTGCCAGCAGCCGCACCGGACAGGGGGGCGAGCAGTACTTC. It codes for CASSRTGQGGEQYF.